The 7 T cell receptor beta chains below all came from one sample that was sequenced in a study of HIV-infected patients and healthy controls (dated by TCRdb to the mid-2010s). Since whole blood was used without any cell fractionation, the repertoire reflected all peripheral T cells in unsorted form. To prepare the library, 5' RACE was applied. Instrument used: Illumina MiSeq. 500 ng RNA was reverse transcribed with SuperScript III using primers against the alpha and beta constant regions. Alpha and beta chain libraries were generated separately via chain-specific third strand synthesis with multiplexing indices. The public reads were quality trimmed at Q25 with fastp and then assembled into clones with MiXCR by TCRdb, keeping productive beta chains. Duplicate CDR3 protein sequences are folded into a single record with the most common DNA and genes. Here the sample has roughly 9,100 distinct CDR3 sequences; around 5.8% occur a single time. 7.7% of the sample is in the top ten clones.

Sequenced sample: blood. These receptors were taken from an adult in good health.

This clonotype occurred many times. The chain uses TRBV14 and TRBJ1-4; no clear D. Germline V gene lookup returns CDR1 SGHDN and CDR2 FVKESK. Trimming shortened V by 4 bases and J by 8 bases, and 11 bases separated the two germline ends. The CDR3 has 13 residues. The CDR3 DNA is TGTGCCAGCAGCCTAGTCCTAGGAGAAAAACTGTTTTTT. It encodes CASSLVLGEKLFF.

This clonotype has just one count. J is TRBJ2-4 and V is TRBV18; D gene unclear. Trimming took off 6 bases at V and 2 bases at J, with 11 bases between the two ends. Germline values: CDR1 KGHSH, CDR2 LQKENI. The CDR3 length is 14 residues. The CDR3 DNA reads TGTGCCAGCTCTTCACCTGTAACCAAAAACATTCAGTACTTC. As protein: CASSSPVTKNIQYF.

This clonotype was observed a handful of times. The gene calls are TRBV12-3 or TRBV12-4 and TRBJ2-3; no definite D call. V lost 3 bases and J lost 2, with 6 bases in between. The CDR3 contains 13 residues. The CDR3 reads CASSFDTTDTQYF. In DNA form, the CDR3 reads TGTGCCAGCAGTTTCGACACCACAGATACGCAGTATTTT.

This clonotype has more than one count but fewer than ten. The junction departs from germline at one end; a sequencing error may be responsible. The CDR3 coding sequence is TGTGCCAGCAGGGGGACAGTGAAAACTGAAGCTTTCTTT. Translated: CASRGTVKTEAFF. The chain links TRBV12-3 or TRBV12-4 to TRBJ1-1, with 7 bases aligning to TRBD1. This CDR3 is 13 amino acids long.

This clonotype was found many times. J is TRBJ2-3 and V is TRBV4-2; 13 bases fit TRBD2. This CDR3 has 16 residues. Germline V gene data show CDR1 as LGHNA and CDR2 as YNFKEQ. V lost 4 bases, J lost 3 bases, and 4 bases stayed unmatched. The CDR3 is CASSPRLAGGTDTQYF. DNA of the CDR3: TGTGCCAGCAGCCCTAGACTAGCGGGGGGAACAGATACGCAGTATTTT.

The chain links TRBV6-1 to TRBJ2-1; D not certain. Trimming shortened V by 6 bases and J by 4 bases, and 10 bases separated the two germline ends. The CDR3 sequence is 13 residues long. Looked up from germline, CDR1 is MNHNS and CDR2 is SASEGT. The CDR3 DNA is TGTGCCAGCAGGACATCGGAATACAATGAGCAGTTCTTC. Its protein is CASRTSEYNEQFF.

This clonotype is labeled medium-sized (0.01 to 0.1%). V gene TRBV6-5 combines with J gene TRBJ1-1; unclear D gene. Deletions cut 0 bases from V and 2 bases from J, with 10 bases between. This CDR3 spans 15 amino acids. Per germline, CDR1 MNHEY and CDR2 SVGAGI. DNA of the CDR3: TGTGCCAGCAGTTACTCTGTGGAGGGTAACACTGAAGCTTTCTTT. Translation: CASSYSVEGNTEAFF.